Here is one TCR beta chain with its context. The target antigen is unknown. Trimming took 5 bases from V and 0 from J; bases not matched to a gene: 7. The CDR3 extends over 16 amino acids. Germline V gene data show CDR1 as SEHNR and CDR2 as FQNEAQ (reference sequence). The data derive from a study of cytomegalovirus exposure and HLA in healthy donors. Whole-study results and caveats: Equally common other TCR beta chains were less clonally expanded than HLA-associated ones, a later analysis found.

The PCR used 60 Vbeta and 13 Jbeta primers. Clones were read by immunoSEQ multiplex PCR, and TCRdb kept only the in-frame ones, dropping some. In the table there are approximately 110,000 clones, over 75% of which are singletons. This sequence originates from a man younger than 45 in good health and CMV-seropositive. This chain uses TRBV7-9 with TRBJ2-3; 8 nucleotides match TRBD2. Material for sequencing was PBMCs. CDR3 nucleotide sequence: TGTGCCAGCAGCCCTACGGGGGGGCCTAGCACAGATACGCAGTATTTT. It encodes CASSPTGGPSTDTQYF. Filled out from reference TRBV7-9 and TRBJ2-3, the complete variable domain reads DTGVSQNPRHKITKRGQNVTFRCDPISEHNRLYWYRQTLGQGPEFLTYFQNEAQLEKSRLLSDRFSAERPKGSFSTLEIQRTEQGDSAMYLCASSPTGGPSTDTQYFGPGTRLTVL.